The rows below give T cell receptor beta chains drawn from one sample of a study of blood T cell repertoires in COVID-19. The method was immunoSEQ multiplex PCR; TCRdb's version includes in-frame clones alone and lacks a portion of them. The sample contains about 190,000 clones, approximately 73% of which appear only once. Sample: PBMCs or T cells enriched from blood (not recorded which). The receptors were sampled from a woman aged 45-65 years with acute COVID-19. Both conserved end residues are part of each CDR3. A D gene is named only where the DNA matches it firmly. Expanded clones get a size class; other rows say once, few or many, or leave the size out.

j_call: TRBJ1-3; v_call: TRBV9; clone_size: NA; d_call: NA; cdr3_nt: TGTGCCAGCAGTGCCTCAGCGGCTGGAAACACCATATATTTT; cdr3_aa: CASSASAAGNTIYF
j_call: TRBJ1-4; v_call: TRBV19; clone_size: NA; d_call: TRBD1; cdr3_nt: TGTGCCAGTAGTGAAACAGGGGTTTCTATTGAAAAACTGTTTTTT; cdr3_aa: CASSETGVSIEKLFF
j_call: TRBJ1-6; v_call: TRBV10-3; clone_size: NA; d_call: NA; cdr3_nt: TGTGCCATCAGTGAGGGCACAGTCACCGATAATTCACCCCTCCACTTT; cdr3_aa: CAISEGTVTDNSPLHF
j_call: TRBJ1-5; v_call: TRBV28; clone_size: NA; d_call: NA; cdr3_nt: TGTGCCAGCAGACCAGGGGGCAATCAGCCCCAGCATTTT; cdr3_aa: CASRPGGNQPQHF
j_call: TRBJ2-1; v_call: TRBV18; clone_size: NA; d_call: NA; cdr3_nt: TGTGCCAGCTCACCAACGAGGAATGAGCAGTTCTTC; cdr3_aa: CASSPTRNEQFF
j_call: TRBJ1-1; v_call: TRBV11-2; clone_size: NA; d_call: NA; cdr3_nt: TGTGCCAGCAGCTTAAAGGAGGGAACTGAAGCTTTCTTT; cdr3_aa: CASSLKEGTEAFF
j_call: TRBJ1-2; v_call: TRBV23-1; clone_size: NA; d_call: NA; cdr3_nt: TGCGCCAGCAGTCAATCTACAGACTATGGCTACACCTTC; cdr3_aa: CASSQSTDYGYTF
j_call: TRBJ1-5; v_call: TRBV7-8; clone_size: NA; d_call: NA; cdr3_nt: TGTGCCAGCAGCTTAGGGCGGAGTTATAGCAATCAGCCCCAGCATTTT; cdr3_aa: CASSLGRSYSNQPQHF
j_call: TRBJ2-2; v_call: TRBV6-2/TRBV6-3; clone_size: NA; d_call: TRBD2; cdr3_nt: TGTGCCAGCAGTCGCCCTAGACTAGCGGGGGGCACGAACACCGGGGAGCTGTTTTTT; cdr3_aa: CASSRPRLAGGTNTGELFF
j_call: TRBJ2-3; v_call: TRBV4-3; clone_size: NA; d_call: TRBD2; cdr3_nt: TGCGCCAGCAGCCGGGGACTAGCGGGGGGTTCTGGAGATACGCAGTATTTT; cdr3_aa: CASSRGLAGGSGDTQYF
j_call: TRBJ2-1; v_call: TRBV7-9; clone_size: NA; d_call: TRBD1; cdr3_nt: TGTGCCAGCAAAACCCAGGGGGTCAATGAGCAGTTCTTC; cdr3_aa: CASKTQGVNEQFF
j_call: TRBJ1-6; v_call: TRBV2; clone_size: many; d_call: NA; cdr3_nt: TGTGCCAGCAGTATTCTACAGGTTCTCGGGCCCCTCCACTTT; cdr3_aa: CASSILQVLGPLHF
j_call: TRBJ1-2; v_call: TRBV11-2; clone_size: NA; d_call: TRBD1; cdr3_nt: TGTGCCAGCAGCCAGGACAGGGGGCGCTTAGATGGCTACACCTTC; cdr3_aa: CASSQDRGRLDGYTF
j_call: TRBJ2-1; v_call: TRBV3-1/TRBV3-2; clone_size: NA; d_call: NA; cdr3_nt: TGTGCCAGCCGGGCGGAGGGTCAGACTGAGCAGTTCTTC; cdr3_aa: CASRAEGQTEQFF
j_call: TRBJ2-5; v_call: TRBV9; clone_size: NA; d_call: NA; cdr3_nt: TGTGCCAGCAGCTTCGGATGGGGCCCGGGGACCCAGTACTTC; cdr3_aa: CASSFGWGPGTQYF
j_call: TRBJ2-1; v_call: TRBV11-2; clone_size: once; d_call: TRBD2; cdr3_nt: TGTGCCAGCAGCCCCCTGACTAGCGGTAATGAGCAGTTCTTC; cdr3_aa: CASSPLTSGNEQFF
j_call: TRBJ1-2; v_call: TRBV3-1/TRBV3-2; clone_size: NA; d_call: NA; cdr3_nt: TGTGCCAGCAGCCACGCAGTGGAGACTAACTATGGCTACACCTTC; cdr3_aa: CASSHAVETNYGYTF
j_call: TRBJ1-1; v_call: TRBV5-8; clone_size: once; d_call: TRBD1; cdr3_nt: TGTGCCAGCAGCCGACAGGGGGCGGCCTTCGACACTGAAGCTTTCTTT; cdr3_aa: CASSRQGAAFDTEAFF
j_call: TRBJ2-4; v_call: TRBV18; clone_size: NA; d_call: NA; cdr3_nt: TGTGCCAGCTCCCGCGGTGGAGGGGCCAAAAACATTCAGTACTTC; cdr3_aa: CASSRGGGAKNIQYF
j_call: TRBJ1-6; v_call: TRBV19; clone_size: NA; d_call: NA; cdr3_nt: TGTGCCAGTAGTATATCCTCGTATAATTCACCCCTCCACTTT; cdr3_aa: CASSISSYNSPLHF
j_call: TRBJ1-4; v_call: TRBV27; clone_size: NA; d_call: NA; cdr3_nt: TGTGCCAGCAGTGCAGGGTTATCTAGGGCAAAACTGTTTTTT; cdr3_aa: CASSAGLSRAKLFF
j_call: TRBJ2-5; v_call: TRBV7-9; clone_size: NA; d_call: NA; cdr3_nt: TGTGCCAGCAGCTCCCCCAATACCCAGTACTTC; cdr3_aa: CASSSPNTQYF
j_call: TRBJ2-1; v_call: TRBV11-3; clone_size: NA; d_call: TRBD1; cdr3_nt: TGTGCCAGCAGCCCTACCGGACAGGCTTACAATGAGCAGTTCTTC; cdr3_aa: CASSPTGQAYNEQFF
j_call: TRBJ2-5; v_call: TRBV7-8; clone_size: NA; d_call: NA; cdr3_nt: TGTGCCAGCAGCTTAGTGTTTGGCGGGGAGACCCAGTACTTC; cdr3_aa: CASSLVFGGETQYF
j_call: TRBJ2-3; v_call: TRBV28; clone_size: NA; d_call: TRBD2; cdr3_nt: TGTGCCAGCAGTTTCTCTCAGCGGGGACTAGGGAGAGATACGCAGTATTTT; cdr3_aa: CASSFSQRGLGRDTQYF
j_call: TRBJ1-3; v_call: TRBV7-2; clone_size: NA; d_call: NA; cdr3_nt: TGTGCCAGCAGCTTAGGGGCCCTTAACACCATATATTTT; cdr3_aa: CASSLGALNTIYF
j_call: TRBJ1-5; v_call: TRBV5-1; clone_size: NA; d_call: NA; cdr3_nt: TGCGCCAGCAGCTTGGCAGGGGATAGCAATCAGCCCCAGCATTTT; cdr3_aa: CASSLAGDSNQPQHF
j_call: TRBJ2-3; v_call: TRBV2; clone_size: few; d_call: TRBD2; cdr3_nt: TGTGCCAGCAGTGAGGGGACTAGCCTCACAGATACGCAGTATTTT; cdr3_aa: CASSEGTSLTDTQYF
j_call: TRBJ1-2; v_call: TRBV29-1; clone_size: NA; d_call: NA; cdr3_nt: TGCAGCGTTCCTGGCCAAGATATGAAGAACTATGGCTACACCTTC; cdr3_aa: CSVPGQDMKNYGYTF
j_call: TRBJ1-1; v_call: TRBV5-8; clone_size: NA; d_call: NA; cdr3_nt: TGTGCCAGTCCGATAACAGGAAACACTGAAGCTTTCTTT; cdr3_aa: CASPITGNTEAFF
j_call: TRBJ2-1; v_call: TRBV27; clone_size: NA; d_call: TRBD2; cdr3_nt: TGTGCCAGCAGTCGGGGGGGCGCGTACAATGAGCAGTTCTTC; cdr3_aa: CASSRGGAYNEQFF
j_call: TRBJ1-1; v_call: TRBV2; clone_size: NA; d_call: NA; cdr3_nt: TGTGCCAGCAGCGGTCAGGGGAAGGGGTCTGAAGCTTTCTTT; cdr3_aa: CASSGQGKGSEAFF
j_call: TRBJ1-2; v_call: TRBV18; clone_size: few; d_call: TRBD1; cdr3_nt: TGTGCCAGCTCACTTCTCGACAGGGTGAATGTTGATGGCTACACCTTC; cdr3_aa: CASSLLDRVNVDGYTF
j_call: TRBJ1-6; v_call: TRBV6-2/TRBV6-3; clone_size: many; d_call: NA; cdr3_nt: TGTGCCAGCAGTTACGATGGAGGGGTAAATTCACCCCTCCACTTT; cdr3_aa: CASSYDGGVNSPLHF
j_call: TRBJ2-2; v_call: TRBV7-3; clone_size: NA; d_call: NA; cdr3_nt: TGTGCCAGCAGCCCTAGGGGAGGGGAGCTGTTTTTT; cdr3_aa: CASSPRGGELFF
j_call: TRBJ2-3; v_call: TRBV3-1/TRBV3-2; clone_size: NA; d_call: NA; cdr3_nt: TGTGCCAGCAGCCAAGACACGACCCGGGGTAGTACGCAGTATTTT; cdr3_aa: CASSQDTTRGSTQYF
j_call: TRBJ2-2; v_call: TRBV5-1; clone_size: few; d_call: NA; cdr3_nt: TGCGCCAGCAGCTCGGGTAACCACGTAAACACCGGGGAGCTGTTTTTT; cdr3_aa: CASSSGNHVNTGELFF
j_call: TRBJ2-3; v_call: TRBV28; clone_size: NA; d_call: TRBD2; cdr3_nt: TGTGCCAGCAGTTCATTCAGCGGGGGGAGCACAGATACGCAGTATTTT; cdr3_aa: CASSSFSGGSTDTQYF
j_call: TRBJ1-4; v_call: TRBV6-5; clone_size: NA; d_call: NA; cdr3_nt: TGTGCCAGCAGTTACGACTCGGGTGAAAAACTGTTTTTT; cdr3_aa: CASSYDSGEKLFF
j_call: TRBJ2-5; v_call: TRBV27; clone_size: NA; d_call: NA; cdr3_nt: TGTGCCAGCAGTTCCCCTGGGCGAGAGACCCAGTACTTC; cdr3_aa: CASSSPGRETQYF
j_call: TRBJ1-4; v_call: TRBV15; clone_size: NA; d_call: NA; cdr3_nt: TGTGCCACCAGCAGAGATAGGGGCGAAAAACTGTTTTTT; cdr3_aa: CATSRDRGEKLFF
j_call: TRBJ1-2; v_call: TRBV9; clone_size: NA; d_call: TRBD1; cdr3_nt: TGTGCCAGCAAGGCAGGGGGGCATGGCTACACCTTC; cdr3_aa: CASKAGGHGYTF
j_call: TRBJ1-5; v_call: TRBV20-1; clone_size: few; d_call: NA; cdr3_nt: TGCAGTGCGAGAAGTACTGTCCAGCATTTT; cdr3_aa: CSARSTVQHF
j_call: TRBJ2-3; v_call: TRBV12-3/TRBV12-4; clone_size: NA; d_call: NA; cdr3_nt: TGTGCCAGCACTGGGGGGAGCACAGATACGCAGTATTTT; cdr3_aa: CASTGGSTDTQYF
j_call: TRBJ2-3; v_call: TRBV24-1; clone_size: NA; d_call: NA; cdr3_nt: TGTGCCACCAGTGACAGGGCCCCAACAGATACGCAGTATTTT; cdr3_aa: CATSDRAPTDTQYF
j_call: TRBJ1-4; v_call: TRBV4-1; clone_size: few; d_call: TRBD1; cdr3_nt: TGCGCCAGCAGCCAACCGGACAGGGTTTATGAAAAACTGTTTTTT; cdr3_aa: CASSQPDRVYEKLFF
j_call: TRBJ1-1; v_call: TRBV28; clone_size: few; d_call: NA; cdr3_nt: TGTGCCAGCAGTTTGTGGACACTCACTGAAGCTTTCTTT; cdr3_aa: CASSLWTLTEAFF
j_call: TRBJ2-5; v_call: TRBV7-2; clone_size: NA; d_call: TRBD2; cdr3_nt: TGTGCCAGCAGCTTAGTAGCGGGGGGGCCTGTTGAGACCCAGTACTTC; cdr3_aa: CASSLVAGGPVETQYF
j_call: TRBJ1-2; v_call: TRBV5-5; clone_size: NA; d_call: TRBD1; cdr3_nt: TGTGCCAGCAGCTTGGCATTGGGACAGGGGCTTGGTGGCTACACCTTC; cdr3_aa: CASSLALGQGLGGYTF
j_call: TRBJ2-5; v_call: TRBV6-5; clone_size: NA; d_call: NA; cdr3_nt: TGTGCCAGCAGGATGGGGGCGGTGGGAGAGACCCAGTACTTC; cdr3_aa: CASRMGAVGETQYF
j_call: TRBJ2-1; v_call: TRBV4-1; clone_size: few; d_call: TRBD2; cdr3_nt: TGCGCCAGCAGCCAAGAACTAGCGGGGGCGGATGAGCAGTTCTTC; cdr3_aa: CASSQELAGADEQFF
j_call: TRBJ1-2; v_call: TRBV24-1; clone_size: NA; d_call: TRBD1; cdr3_nt: TGTGCCACCAGTGATTATGGGAGACAGGGACTTGGCTACACCTTC; cdr3_aa: CATSDYGRQGLGYTF
j_call: TRBJ2-3; v_call: TRBV7-2; clone_size: NA; d_call: NA; cdr3_nt: TGTGCCAGCAGCTTAGAGTTGCGCGATACGCAGTATTTT; cdr3_aa: CASSLELRDTQYF